This T cell receptor beta chain was sequenced in a study of CXCR3-negative and CXCR3-positive naive CD8 T cells. Study results and limitations: For naive cells, CXCR3-negative and CXCR3-positive subsets had similar TRBV-TRBJ usage; for memory cells, usage differed. Naive CXCR3-positive cells had TRB CDR3s more hydrophobic than those of CXCR3-negative naive cells.

In the case of this clonotype: Its antigen is not identified.

The libraries of TRB cDNA were prepared using 5' RACE with UMI labels. TCRdb reanalyzed the 5' RACE reads and collapses them to one entry per CDR3 protein, without DNA. The table lists over 55,000 distinct CDR3 sequences. CDR1 and CDR2 (germline): SGHTA, FQGTGA. CDR3 size: 15 residues. Sample: naive CXCR3+ CD8+ T cells from blood. Specified subset: CD45RO-CCR7+CD27+CD95- naive CD8+ T cells expressing CXCR3 (TNR3+). V gene TRBV7-3 combines with J gene TRBJ2-1; the D call of TRBD2 rests on TCRdb alone, since no DNA is present to check it. The sequence derives from a human donor in good health. Some clones in this sample may be carry-over from other donors' samples. This CDR3 reads CASSFSGGEYNEQFF.